The T cell receptor (beta chain) under discussion was sequenced for a study of cytomegalovirus exposure and HLA in healthy donors. Researchers ran the PCR with 60 Vbeta and 13 Jbeta primers. Sequencing used immunoSEQ multiplex PCR; TCRdb keeps in-frame clones, though not all of them. Of some 150,000 clones listed, 76% are singletons. This CDR3 region has 16 residues. V dropped 3 bases and J dropped 5 bases, with 19 bases sitting between them. Germline values: CDR1 MNHEY, CDR2 SMNVEV (reference sequence). Note on this clone: As yet, its antigen is unknown.

Findings of the study overall: Cytomegalovirus-associated TCR beta chains were listed, numbering 150 to 200. It is likely that the observed cluster of highly shared sequence variants was a sequencing artifact.

Specimen: PBMCs. The rearrangement uses TRBV27 and TRBJ1-2; D is possibly TRBD1 (6 bases). This receptor was obtained from a female donor in good health and CMV-seronegative. CDR3 sequence reads: CASSFLRGTDSYGYTF. The DNA for the CDR3 is TGTGCCAGCAGTTTCCTCAGGGGAACAGACTCTTATGGCTACACCTTC.